The T cell receptor (beta chain) described here comes from a study of shared clonotypes between healthy human individuals. The overall study: Researchers assigned three CD4 naive, three CD4 memory, two CD8 naive and one CD8 memory plate to each donor. Study results and caveats: Clonotypes shared by all four sorted-subset donors had higher generation probabilities than non-shared clonotypes. Sharing across four donors was highest in naive CD4 (approximately 5%) and lowest in memory CD8 (roughly 0.4%).

Comment on this clone: What it binds is unknown.

Trimming removed 3 bases at V and 6 bases at J, with 14 bases between. The CDR3 extends over 14 amino acids. CDR1 KGHSH and CDR2 LQKENI come from the germline V gene. Across several immunoSEQ plates, the genomic DNA of each subset was split evenly. TCRdb's table, derived via immunoSEQ multiplex PCR, lists solely in-frame clones and lacks some. The sample includes 2.3 million or so clones, over 85% seen only once; the top ten take under 0.45%. This receptor was identified in a young man in good health. Some clones in this sample may be carry-over from other donors' samples. This chain connects TRBV18 to TRBJ1-2, with D uncertain. The specimen was naive CD4+ T cells from PBMCs. Sample subset: CD45RA+ positively selected. The CDR3, as DNA: TGTGCCAGCTCACCCAACATAGACTCGGATGGCTACACCTTC. Its protein product is CASSPNIDSDGYTF. The variable domain in full, completed from reference TRBV18 and TRBJ1-2, reads NAGVMQNPRHLVRRRGQEARLRCSPMKGHSHVYWYRQLPEEGLKFMVYLQKENIIDESGMPKERFSAEFPKEGPSILRIQQVVRGDSAAYFCASSPNIDSDGYTFGSGTRLTVV.